This T cell receptor beta chain was captured by sequencing in a study of blood T cell repertoires in COVID-19. About the study: Sites in the United States, Italy and Spain provided acute and convalescent COVID-19 samples. Nucleic acid was either cDNA or gDNA, and it came from T cells, B-cell-depleted T cells, or PBMCs.

The CDR3 length is 19 residues. Trimming removed 0 bases at V and 0 bases at J, with 20 bases between. Germline V gene lookup returns CDR1 LGHDT and CDR2 YNNKEL (reference sequence). This clone was found once. As processed by the authors: Amplified reference gene primers provided the basis for estimating nucleated cell counts. The data were produced by immunoSEQ multiplex PCR, yet TCRdb's version contains in-frame clones alone and is incomplete. V and J calls and clone size are given by that table; D and trimming were obtained from the DNA. The sample has 200,000 to 250,000 clones, about nine tenths seen once; the top ten hold around 2.9%.

This receptor was taken from a woman aged 55-70 years with acute or convalescent COVID-19. The V gene is TRBV3-1 (or the pseudogene TRBV3-2), the J gene TRBJ1-1, with D possibly matching TRBD1 (5 bases). Material: peripheral blood. The chain's CDR3 is CASSQDLWRGTRLNTEAFF. For the CDR3, the DNA is TGTGCCAGCAGCCAAGATTTGTGGCGGGGCACTCGGTTGAACACTGAAGCTTTCTTT.